These 25 T cell receptor beta chains share one sample of origin, sequenced in a study of vaccination and CD4 T cells after COVID-19. No antigen has been assigned to these receptors. Sequencing of cultured CD4+ T cell DNA used the Oncomine TCR Beta short-read assay. MiXCR, run by TCRdb on the PCR reads, gives a single entry per CDR3 protein. The data contain some 19,000 distinct CDR3 sequences, 38% of them singletons. Described treatment: approximately nine-day PBMC culture with coronavirus spike peptide pools or control peptides (ViraFEST assay). The material sequenced was cultured CD4+ T cells from blood. The receptors originated from a human donor with COVID-19.

The rearrangement links TRBV12-3 or TRBV12-4 to TRBJ1-2, with a tentative D call TRBD1 (5 bases). V shed 3 bases and J shed 8 bases, with 10 bases lying between them. This CDR3 contains 12 residues. CDR3 nucleotide sequence: TGTGCCAGCAGTTTCGGGGGGTTAGGCTACACCTTC. Protein sequence: CASSFGGLGYTF.

V usage is TRBV5-6 and J usage is TRBJ1-5, with TRBD1 as a possible D gene (5 bases). Germline CDR1 and CDR2: SGHDT and YYEEEE. This CDR3 has 17 residues. The V end was cut by 0 bases, the J end by 9 bases, with 22 bases between. CDR3 protein: CASSLAPAGGGSRPQHF. The CDR3 nucleotides read TGTGCCAGCAGCTTGGCCCCGGCAGGCGGGGGGTCTAGGCCCCAGCATTTT.

There are a few counts of this clonotype. The chain is built from TRBV7-9 and TRBJ1-5, with a tentative D call TRBD1 (5 bases). The CDR3 covers 17 residues. The germline CDR1 and CDR2 sequences are SEHNR and FQNEAQ (reference sequence). Between the trimmed V and J ends, which lost 3 bases and 2 bases, there was a span of 17 bases. CDR3 in DNA: TGTGCCAGCAGCTTGCAAAGGGACCGTCTTGGCAATCAGCCCCAGCATTTT. This codes for CASSLQRDRLGNQPQHF. The full variable domain, completed using reference TRBV7-9 and TRBJ1-5, is DTGVSQNPRHKITKRGQNVTFRCDPISEHNRLYWYRQTLGQGPEFLTYFQNEAQLEKSRLLSDRFSAERPKGSFSTLEIQRTEQGDSAMYLCASSLQRDRLGNQPQHFGDGTRLSIL.

This clonotype turned up a few times. V gene TRBV7-2 combines with J gene TRBJ2-4, with 8 bases matching TRBD1. Germline V gene data show CDR1 as SGHTA and CDR2 as FQGNSA. Trimming removed 6 bases from V and 0 bases from J; junction bases left unmatched: 7. The CDR3 totals 16 residues. CDR3 loop: CASSQDRGLAKNIQYF. CDR3 in DNA: TGTGCCAGCAGTCAAGACAGGGGACTAGCCAAAAACATTCAGTACTTC.

The gene calls are TRBV18 and TRBJ1-6; D is undetermined. V gave up 4 bases and J gave up 8 bases, with 9 bases separating them. The CDR3 runs to 13 residues. The germline V gene encodes CDR1 KGHSH and CDR2 LQKENI. As DNA, the CDR3 is TGTGCCAGCTCACTTGATGGGGATTCACCCCTCCACTTT. Its translation: CASSLDGDSPLHF.

The J gene is TRBJ2-7, the V gene TRBV7-2; TRBD2 aligns across 7 bases. The germline CDR1 and CDR2 sequences are SGHTA and FQGNSA. The V segment lost 5 bases and the J segment 6 bases; nucleotides outside the gene matches: 4. This CDR3 comprises 12 residues. DNA of the CDR3: TGTGCCAGCAGCCGACCTAGCGGCGAGCAGTACTTC. Residues: CASSRPSGEQYF.

The chain combines TRBV24-1 with TRBJ2-5; 10 positions match TRBD2. The CDR3 consists of 17 residues. V dropped 4 bases and J dropped 2; count of bases not matched to a gene: 9. The germline gives CDR1 KGHDR, CDR2 SFDVKD. CDR3 nucleotides: TGTGCCACCAGTGACGCCTTGTCTAGCGGGGGACAAGAGACCCAGTACTTC. As protein: CATSDALSSGGQETQYF.

The chain has TRBV6-1 and TRBJ2-5; no reliable D call. Germline CDR1 MNHNS, CDR2 SASEGT. The germline V and J ends were trimmed by 5 bases and 5 bases, with 12 bases remaining between them. The CDR3 is made up of 13 amino acids. The CDR3 reads CASSRASGETQYF. CDR3 bases: TGTGCCAGCAGTAGGGCCTCCGGGGAGACCCAGTACTTC.

This chain connects TRBV18 to TRBJ1-1; D unresolved. Between the trimmed V and J ends, which lost 6 bases and 6 bases, there was a span of 20 bases. This CDR3 is 15 amino acids long. Germline assignment: CDR1 KGHSH and CDR2 LQKENI. The CDR3 region has the DNA TGTGCCAGCTCGACCCAGCAGTTCTCGGGCGCTGAAGCTTTCTTT. It is translated as CASSTQQFSGAEAFF.

CDR3 residues: CASSLVRVSDEQYF. CDR3 sequence (DNA): TGTGCCAGCAGCTTAGTAAGGGTCAGCGACGAGCAGTACTTC. The V gene is TRBV11-3, the J gene TRBJ2-7; the D is unclear. V lost 1 base to trimming and J lost 5 bases, with 12 bases between them. The germline gives CDR1 SGHNT, CDR2 YENEEA. CDR3 size: 14 residues.

The chain links TRBV11-3 to TRBJ2-1, with 9 bases aligning to TRBD1. V was pared by 1 base and J by 1 base, with 2 bases of the junction left unmatched. CDR1 is SGHNT, CDR2 YENEEA, per germline. This CDR3 has 16 residues. CDR3 DNA: TGTGCCAGCAGCTTAGGGGGACAGGGTTCCTACAATGAGCAGTTCTTC. This translates into CASSLGGQGSYNEQFF.

This clonotype rates as medium-sized. The rearrangement links TRBV27 to TRBJ1-2, with D maybe TRBD1 (6 bases). V was pared by 4 bases and J by 6 bases, with 21 bases between. Germline V gene data show CDR1 as MNHEY and CDR2 as SMNVEV (reference sequence). This CDR3 has 16 amino acids. The CDR3 region has the DNA TGTGCCAGCAGTTCATACAGGGTCCCTAAGTCGGATGGCTACACCTTC. It specifies CASSSYRVPKSDGYTF.

A few counts support this clonotype. The gene calls are TRBV27 and TRBJ2-5; no clear D gene. This CDR3 comprises 13 residues. The V end lost 8 bases, the J end lost 5 bases, and 15 bases lay between the germline ends. The germline gives CDR1 MNHEY, CDR2 SMNVEV (reference sequence). CDR3 DNA: TGTGCCAGCTCGGTTAGGGCGCGGGAGACCCAGTACTTC. It is translated as CASSVRARETQYF.

The J gene is TRBJ1-4, the V gene TRBV15; TRBD1 is a possible D gene (6 bases). The germline V gene has CDR1 LNHNV and CDR2 YYDKDF (reference sequence). Trimming stripped 4 bases from V and 7 bases from J, with 16 bases between. The length of the CDR3 is 15 residues. The CDR3 sequence is CATSKLGGVSEKLFF. The CDR3, as DNA: TGTGCCACCAGCAAATTGGGGGGCGTGTCTGAAAAACTGTTTTTT.

CDR3 amino acids: CASSLWDRGYGYTF. The CDR3 bases are TGTGCCAGCAGTTTATGGGACAGGGGCTATGGCTACACCTTC. This chain connects TRBV28 to TRBJ1-2; 9 bases are a match to TRBD1. Unmatched junction bases numbered 0, after V lost 0 bases and J lost 4 bases. This CDR3 comprises 14 residues. The germline gives CDR1 MDHEN, CDR2 SYDVKM.

The V call is TRBV20-1, the J call TRBJ1-1; possible D gene TRBD1, 5 bases. Trimming stripped 2 bases from V and 11 bases from J, with 15 bases between. This CDR3 has 12 residues. The germline gives CDR1 DFQATT, CDR2 SNEGSKA (reference sequence). The CDR3 region has the DNA TGCAGTGCTAGATCCCCTGGGACGTGGGCTTTCTTT. Its translation: CSARSPGTWAFF.

The V and J genes are TRBV2 and TRBJ1-6; 9 nucleotides match TRBD1. Per germline, CDR1 SNHLY and CDR2 FYNNEI. After removal of 11 bases from V and 7 bases from J, the junction contained 6 bases not matched to a gene. The CDR3 length is 13 residues. CDR3 coding DNA: TGTGCCGGGGGGACAGGGCCCAATTCACCCCTCCACTTT. It yields the protein CAGGTGPNSPLHF.

The V and J genes are TRBV27 and TRBJ1-1, with a tentative D call TRBD1 (6 bases). This CDR3 contains 16 residues. V was clipped by 2 bases and J by 2 bases, with 15 bases between them. Germline V gene sequence: CDR1 MNHEY, CDR2 SMNVEV (reference sequence). The CDR3 loop is CASSLRRGTGNTEAFF. CDR3 nucleotides: TGTGCCAGCAGTTTAAGGAGGGGGACTGGTAACACTGAAGCTTTCTTT.

This clonotype was recorded a few times. This chain uses TRBV2 with TRBJ2-2; D could derive from TRBD1 or TRBD2 (5 bases each). Looked up from germline, CDR1 is SNHLY and CDR2 is FYNNEI. The V gene lost 2 bases and the J gene lost 4 bases, with 8 bases spanning the gap. The CDR3 is made up of 14 amino acids. CDR3 sequence: CASSERGATGELFF. CDR3 in DNA: TGTGCCAGCAGTGAAAGGGGAGCCACCGGGGAGCTGTTTTTT.

The chain is built from TRBV28 and TRBJ1-2, with D hard to call. CDR1 and CDR2 from the germline V gene are MDHEN and SYDVKM. With 4 bases removed from V and 5 bases from J, the gap between germline ends came to 5 bases. The CDR3 runs to 11 residues. The CDR3 sequence: CASSSTYGYTF. The CDR3, as DNA: TGTGCCAGCAGTTCCACATATGGCTACACCTTC.

The J gene is TRBJ2-5, the V gene TRBV15; 8 bases match TRBD1. The germline V gene encodes CDR1 LNHNV and CDR2 YYDKDF (reference sequence). The J segment lost 1 base and the V segment lost 0 bases, leaving 4 bases of the junction unmatched. The CDR3 totals 16 residues. In DNA, the CDR3 is TGTGCCACCAGCAGAGACGCCAGGGGGCCCCAAGAGACCCAGTACTTC. Translating gives CATSRDARGPQETQYF.

V gene TRBV7-6 combines with J gene TRBJ2-5; the match to TRBD2 covers 7 bases. With 5 bases clipped from V and 5 bases from J, the junction kept 8 bases outside the gene matches. Per germline, CDR1 SGHVS and CDR2 FNYEAQ. The CDR3 totals 14 residues. CDR3 region: CASSPGGPRETQYF. The DNA for the CDR3 is TGTGCCAGCAGCCCGGGGGGTCCTAGGGAGACCCAGTACTTC. Using reference TRBV7-6 and TRBJ2-5 for the parts outside the CDR3, the full variable domain is GAGVSQSPRYKVTKRGQDVALRCDPISGHVSLYWYRQALGQGPEFLTYFNYEAQQDKSGLPNDRFSAERPEGSISTLTIQRTEQRDSAMYRCASSPGGPRETQYFGPGTRLLVL.

In DNA form, the CDR3 reads TGTGCCAGCAGCCTGGACAGCGCAGGAGATACGCAGTATTTT. Protein product: CASSLDSAGDTQYF. The chain employs TRBV12-3 or TRBV12-4 and TRBJ2-3; D might be TRBD1 (6 bases). The CDR3 is 14 residues long. Trimming removed 6 bases at V and 5 bases at J, with 15 bases between.

The rearrangement uses TRBV7-6 and TRBJ2-1; 9 bases are shared with TRBD1. The V gene's germline CDR1 is SGHVS and CDR2 FNYEAQ. This CDR3 comprises 15 residues. V lost 5 bases, J lost 4 bases, and 6 bases stayed unmatched. In DNA, the CDR3 is TGTGCCAGCAGCCTCACCGGGACAGGGTACAATGAGCAGTTCTTC. Encoded protein: CASSLTGTGYNEQFF. The full variable domain, in which reference TRBV7-6 and TRBJ2-1 provide the parts outside the CDR3, is GAGVSQSPRYKVTKRGQDVALRCDPISGHVSLYWYRQALGQGPEFLTYFNYEAQQDKSGLPNDRFSAERPEGSISTLTIQRTEQRDSAMYRCASSLTGTGYNEQFFGPGTRLTVL.

The chain joins TRBV27 to TRBJ2-3; unclear D gene. Germline V lookup: CDR1 MNHEY, CDR2 SMNVEV (reference sequence). The germline V and J ends were trimmed by 5 bases and 2 bases, with 5 bases remaining between them. The CDR3 totals 12 residues. CDR3 DNA sequence: TGTGCCAGCAGTCCCACCACAGATACGCAGTATTTT. Its translation: CASSPTTDTQYF.